This T cell receptor (beta chain) was profiled in a study of Tregs in tolerant kidney transplant recipients. The CDR3 totals 16 residues. J gave up 10 bases and V 2 bases, and 5 bases lay outside the gene matches. Germline V gene sequence: CDR1 KGHSH, CDR2 LQKENI. Some clones are missing from TCRdb's copy, which holds only in-frame ones; the method was immunoSEQ multiplex PCR. The data hold about 240,000 clones, with about 80% observed a single time. Findings and limits, study-wide: Activated donor B cell expansion appeared to reveal the most relevant donor-specific TCRbeta repertoire.

About this clone: The target antigen is unknown.

What was sequenced was CD4+ T cells from blood. This receptor was obtained from a human donor in good health. The gene calls are TRBV18 and TRBJ2-1; 16 bases map to TRBD2. The CDR3 region is CASSPGGLAGGNEQFF. CDR3 in DNA: TGTGCCAGCTCACCAGGGGGACTAGCGGGAGGGAACGAGCAGTTCTTC.